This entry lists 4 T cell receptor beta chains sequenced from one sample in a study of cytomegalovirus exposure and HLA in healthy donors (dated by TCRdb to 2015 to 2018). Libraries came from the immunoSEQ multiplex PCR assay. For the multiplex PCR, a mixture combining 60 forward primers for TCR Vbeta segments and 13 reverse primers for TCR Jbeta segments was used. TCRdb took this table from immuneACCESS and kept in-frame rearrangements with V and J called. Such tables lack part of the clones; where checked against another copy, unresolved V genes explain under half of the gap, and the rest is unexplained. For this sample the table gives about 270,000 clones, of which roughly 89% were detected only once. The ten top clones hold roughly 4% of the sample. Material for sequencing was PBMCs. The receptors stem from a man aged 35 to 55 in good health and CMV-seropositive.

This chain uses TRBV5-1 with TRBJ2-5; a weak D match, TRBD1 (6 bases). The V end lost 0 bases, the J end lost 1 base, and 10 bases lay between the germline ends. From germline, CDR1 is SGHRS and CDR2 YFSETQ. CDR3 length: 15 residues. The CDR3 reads CASSLAPGVQETQYF. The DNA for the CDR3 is TGCGCCAGCAGCTTGGCCCCAGGGGTCCAAGAGACCCAGTACTTC.

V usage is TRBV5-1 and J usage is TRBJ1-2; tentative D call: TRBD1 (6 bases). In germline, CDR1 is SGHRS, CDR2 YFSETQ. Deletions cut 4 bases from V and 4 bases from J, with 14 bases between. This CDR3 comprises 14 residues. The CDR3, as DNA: TGCGCCAGCAGCCCGGACAGACCCTTCTATGGCTACACCTTC. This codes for CASSPDRPFYGYTF.

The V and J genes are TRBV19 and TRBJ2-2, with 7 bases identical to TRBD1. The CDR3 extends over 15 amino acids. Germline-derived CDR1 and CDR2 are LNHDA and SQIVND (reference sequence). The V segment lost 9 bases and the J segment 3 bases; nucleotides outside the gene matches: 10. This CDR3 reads CASKNKGAYTGELFF. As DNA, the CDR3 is TGTGCCAGCAAAAATAAGGGGGCCTACACCGGGGAGCTGTTTTTT.

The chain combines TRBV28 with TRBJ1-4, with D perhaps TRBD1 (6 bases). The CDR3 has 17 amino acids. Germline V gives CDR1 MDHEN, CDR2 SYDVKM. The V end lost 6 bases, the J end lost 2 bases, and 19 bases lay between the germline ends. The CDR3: CASSPNLGGGTNEKLFF. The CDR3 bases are TGTGCCAGCAGCCCAAATTTAGGGGGAGGGACTAATGAAAAACTGTTTTTT.